Sequencing of this TCR beta chain was carried out in a study of T cells in tuberculosis. Study information: The T cells targeted glucose monomycolate, a mycobacterial lipid, via CD1B.

Trimming took off 0 bases at V and 7 bases at J, with 12 bases between the two ends. The CDR3 contains 15 residues. Germline loops: CDR1 MNHEY, CDR2 SMNVEV (reference sequence). Profiling relied on immunoSEQ multiplex PCR, and the TCRdb table lists in-frame clones only, not all of them. Of nearly 60,000 clones in the sample, 88% were seen once. Cells were sorted from thawed PBMC rested overnight and stained with GMM-loaded CD1B tetramer, viability dye and anti-CD3. CD1B tetramers were loaded with Rhodococcus equi-derived C32 glucose monomycolate. The receptor was derived from an adult woman with latent tuberculosis. V gene TRBV27 combines with J gene TRBJ2-2; weak D call: TRBD1 (6 bases). Material for sequencing was CD1b-GMM tetramer-negative cells sorted from PBMCs. CDR3 bases: TGTGCCAGCAGTTTATCGGGGGCGCGGAACGGGGAGCTGTTTTTT. This encodes CASSLSGARNGELFF.